This T cell receptor beta chain is drawn from a study of OX40 agonist ivuxolimab in advanced cancers. Study summary: Patients' therapy was ivuxolimab, an antibody that acts as an agonist of OX40 (CD134). Patients received ivuxolimab, an intravenous treatment, every 2 weeks at 0.01 to 10 mg/kg.

Data came from immunoSEQ multiplex PCR; TCRdb stores just in-frame clones and leaves some out. The sample lists roughly 40,000 clones; 85% to 95% were seen once. About this clone: The CDR3 carries no conserved terminal phenylalanine or tryptophan, so it likely arises from a read error. The limits of the CDR3 on the DNA are not certain, so only TCRdb's listed CDR3 is given.

A total of 9 residues make up the CDR3, ends included. Germline CDR1 and CDR2: MNHNS and SASEGT. The receptor's source is an adult with an advanced solid tumor such as melanoma, head and neck, liver or kidney cancer. Source: CD4+ or CD8+ T cells sorted from blood, taken in a trial of the OX40 agonist ivuxolimab. This chain joins TRBV6-1 and TRBJ2-7; the D call of TRBD2 is as the table states it, not checked on the DNA. The CDR3 spells CARGGGPGL.